The source of this TCR beta chain is a study of blood T cell repertoires in COVID-19. The CDR3 is made up of 13 amino acids. V was cut by 4 bases and J by 7 bases, with 16 bases left in between. Germline V gives CDR1 SQVTM, CDR2 ANQGSEA. Some clones are missing from TCRdb's copy, which holds only in-frame ones; the method was immunoSEQ multiplex PCR. The sample lists over 250,000 clones; 85% to 90% were seen once. This sequence was found in a human donor in a cohort sampled during active COVID-19. Material: peripheral blood. The chain combines TRBV29-1 with TRBJ1-2, with D possibly matching TRBD1 (5 bases). This CDR3 reads CSVGRGLVSGYTF. CDR3 coding DNA: TGCAGCGTTGGGCGGGGACTCGTATCTGGCTACACCTTC.